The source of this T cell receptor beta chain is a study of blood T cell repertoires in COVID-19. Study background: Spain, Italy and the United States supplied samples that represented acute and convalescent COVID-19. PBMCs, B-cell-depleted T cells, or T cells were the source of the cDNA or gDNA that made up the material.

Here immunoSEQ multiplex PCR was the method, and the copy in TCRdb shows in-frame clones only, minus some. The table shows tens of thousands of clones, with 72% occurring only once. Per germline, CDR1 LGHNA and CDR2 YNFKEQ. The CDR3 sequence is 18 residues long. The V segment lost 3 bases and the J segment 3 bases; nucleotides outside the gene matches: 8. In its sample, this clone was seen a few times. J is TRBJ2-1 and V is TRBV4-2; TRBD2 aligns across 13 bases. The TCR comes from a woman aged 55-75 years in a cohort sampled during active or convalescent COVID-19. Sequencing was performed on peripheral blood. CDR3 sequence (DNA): TGTGCCAGCAGCCAGCCTACTAGCGGGGGGGCTTTCTACAATGAGCAGTTCTTC. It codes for CASSQPTSGGAFYNEQFF.